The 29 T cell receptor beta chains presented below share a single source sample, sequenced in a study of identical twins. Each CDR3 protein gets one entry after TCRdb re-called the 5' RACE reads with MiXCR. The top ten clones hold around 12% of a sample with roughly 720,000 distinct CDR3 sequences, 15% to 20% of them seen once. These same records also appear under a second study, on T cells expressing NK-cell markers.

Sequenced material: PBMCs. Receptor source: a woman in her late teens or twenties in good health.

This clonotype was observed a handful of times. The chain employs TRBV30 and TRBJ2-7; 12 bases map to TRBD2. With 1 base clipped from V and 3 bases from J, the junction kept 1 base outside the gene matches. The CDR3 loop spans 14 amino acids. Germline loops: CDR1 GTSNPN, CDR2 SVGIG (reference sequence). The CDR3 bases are TGTGCCTGGAGTGGGGGACTAGCGGGCTACGAGCAGTACTTC. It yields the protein CAWSGGLAGYEQYF. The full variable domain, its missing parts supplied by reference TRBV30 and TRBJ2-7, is SQTIHQWPATLVQPVGSPLSLECTVEGTSNPNLYWYRQAAGRGLQLLFYSVGIGQISSEVPQNLSASRPQDRQFILSSKKLLLSDSGFYLCAWSGGLAGYEQYFGPGTRLTVT.

CDR3: CASSPSGGGSYEQYF. CDR3 nucleotides: TGTGCCAGCAGCCCTTCCGGTGGCGGCTCCTACGAGCAGTACTTC. This chain joins TRBV7-8 and TRBJ2-7; D unresolved. The CDR3 covers 15 residues. V lost 5 bases and J lost 0, with 14 bases in between. Germline loops: CDR1 SGHVS, CDR2 FQNEAQ. Filled out from reference TRBV7-8 and TRBJ2-7, the complete variable domain reads GAGVSQSPRYKVAKRGQDVALRCDPISGHVSLFWYQQALGQGPEFLTYFQNEAQLDKSGLPSDRFFAERPEGSVSTLKIQRTQQEDSAVYLCASSPSGGGSYEQYFGPGTRLTVT.

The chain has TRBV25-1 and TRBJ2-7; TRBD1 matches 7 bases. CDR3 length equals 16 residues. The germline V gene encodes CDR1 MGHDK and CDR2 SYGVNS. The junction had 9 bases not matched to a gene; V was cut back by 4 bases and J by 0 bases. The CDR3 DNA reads TGTGCCAGCAGTGCTCGCGGACAGGAGAGCTCCTACGAGCAGTACTTC. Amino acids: CASSARGQESSYEQYF.

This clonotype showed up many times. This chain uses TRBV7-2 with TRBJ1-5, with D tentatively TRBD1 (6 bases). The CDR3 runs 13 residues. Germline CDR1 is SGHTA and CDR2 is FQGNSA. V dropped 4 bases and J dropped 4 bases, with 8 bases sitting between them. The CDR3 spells CASSSQGNQPQHF. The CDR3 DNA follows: TGTGCCAGCAGCTCCCAGGGGAATCAGCCCCAGCATTTT.

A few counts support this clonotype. CDR3 region: CASNTVNQPQHF. In DNA, the CDR3 is TGTGCCAGCAACACAGTAAATCAGCCCCAGCATTTT. V is TRBV6-1 and J is TRBJ1-5; D unclear. The ends were cut back, 7 bases at V and 4 bases at J, with 8 bases in the middle. This CDR3 has 12 amino acids. Germline-derived CDR1 and CDR2 are MNHNS and SASEGT.

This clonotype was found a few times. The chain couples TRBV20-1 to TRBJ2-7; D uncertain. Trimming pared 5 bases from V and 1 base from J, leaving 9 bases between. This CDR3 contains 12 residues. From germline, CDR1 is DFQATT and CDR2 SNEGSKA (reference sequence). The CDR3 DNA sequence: TGCAGTGCTCCCTCTCTGTCCTACGAGCAGTACTTC. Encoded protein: CSAPSLSYEQYF.

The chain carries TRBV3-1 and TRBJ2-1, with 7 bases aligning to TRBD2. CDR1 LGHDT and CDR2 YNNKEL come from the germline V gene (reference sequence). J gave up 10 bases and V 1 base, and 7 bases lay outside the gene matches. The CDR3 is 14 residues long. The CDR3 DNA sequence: TGTGCCAGCAGCCAAGCAGCGGGGCAGGGAGAGCAGTTCTTC. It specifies CASSQAAGQGEQFF.

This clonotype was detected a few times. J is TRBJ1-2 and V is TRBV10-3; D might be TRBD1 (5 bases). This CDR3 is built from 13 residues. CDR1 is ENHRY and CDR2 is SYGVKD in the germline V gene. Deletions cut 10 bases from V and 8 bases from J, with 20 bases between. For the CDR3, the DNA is TGTGCCACCGCCGAGCAGGGCGGTGGCGGCTACACCTTC. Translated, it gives CATAEQGGGGYTF.

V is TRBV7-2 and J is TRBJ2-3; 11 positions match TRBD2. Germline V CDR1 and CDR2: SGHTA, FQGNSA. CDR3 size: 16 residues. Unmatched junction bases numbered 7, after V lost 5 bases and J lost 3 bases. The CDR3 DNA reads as TGTGCCAGCAGCCTTAGCGGGAGGGCCTTTACAGATACGCAGTATTTT. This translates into CASSLSGRAFTDTQYF.

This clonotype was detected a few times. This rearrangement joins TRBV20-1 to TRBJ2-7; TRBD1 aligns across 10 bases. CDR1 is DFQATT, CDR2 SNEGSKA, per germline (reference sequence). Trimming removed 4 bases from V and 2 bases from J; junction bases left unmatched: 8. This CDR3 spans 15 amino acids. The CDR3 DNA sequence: TGCAGTGCTAAGGTCAGGGGGACAGGGGCCTACGAGCAGTACTTC. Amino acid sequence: CSAKVRGTGAYEQYF.

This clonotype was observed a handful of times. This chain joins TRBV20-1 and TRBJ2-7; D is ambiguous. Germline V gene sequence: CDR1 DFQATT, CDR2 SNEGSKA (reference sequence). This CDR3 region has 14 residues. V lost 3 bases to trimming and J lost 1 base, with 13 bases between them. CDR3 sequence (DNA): TGCAGTGCTAGCCCCGAGACCTTATCCTACGAGCAGTACTTC. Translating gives CSASPETLSYEQYF.

The CDR3 DNA follows: TGCGCCAGCAGCCTGGGGACAGGGGCTTTCAACTATGGCTACACCTTC. Encoded protein: CASSLGTGAFNYGYTF. The V call is TRBV5-1, the J call TRBJ1-2; TRBD1 matches 10 bases. CDR1 SGHRS and CDR2 YFSETQ come from the germline V gene. The CDR3 runs to 16 residues. Unmatched junction bases numbered 8, after V lost 4 bases and J lost 2 bases. Full variable domain (remainder filled in from reference TRBV5-1 and TRBJ1-2): KAGVTQTPRYLIKTRGQQVTLSCSPISGHRSVSWYQQTPGQGLQFLFEYFSETQRNKGNFPGRFSGRQFSNSRSEMNVSTLELGDSALYLCASSLGTGAFNYGYTFGSGTRLTVV.

CDR3 protein: CASRMSNQPQHF. The CDR3 DNA follows: TGTGCCAGCAGGATGAGCAATCAGCCCCAGCATTTT. The chain uses TRBV2 and TRBJ1-5, with unresolved D. Germline values: CDR1 SNHLY, CDR2 FYNNEI. The V and J ends lost 6 bases and 1 base respectively, with 4 bases between them. The CDR3 is made up of 12 amino acids.

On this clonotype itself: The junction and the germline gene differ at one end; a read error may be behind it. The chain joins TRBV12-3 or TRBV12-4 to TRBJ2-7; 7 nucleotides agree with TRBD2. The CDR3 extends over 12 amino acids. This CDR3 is CASRRLSGERHF. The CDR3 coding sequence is TGTGCCAGCAGAAGACTAAGCGGGGAGAGGCACTTC.

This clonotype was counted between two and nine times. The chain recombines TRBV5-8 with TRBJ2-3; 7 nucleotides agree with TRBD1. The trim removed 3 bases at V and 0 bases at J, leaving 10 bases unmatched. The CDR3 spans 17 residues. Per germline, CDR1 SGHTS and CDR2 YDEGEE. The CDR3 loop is CASSSELDRASTDTQYF. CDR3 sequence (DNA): TGTGCCAGCAGCTCCGAACTAGACAGGGCTAGCACAGATACGCAGTATTTT.

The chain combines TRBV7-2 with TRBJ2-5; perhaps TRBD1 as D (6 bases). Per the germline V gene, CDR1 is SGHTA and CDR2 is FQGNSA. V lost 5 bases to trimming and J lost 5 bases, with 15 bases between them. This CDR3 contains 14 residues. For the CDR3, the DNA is TGTGCCAGCAGCGCGATAGGGGGTCAGGAGACCCAGTACTTC. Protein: CASSAIGGQETQYF.

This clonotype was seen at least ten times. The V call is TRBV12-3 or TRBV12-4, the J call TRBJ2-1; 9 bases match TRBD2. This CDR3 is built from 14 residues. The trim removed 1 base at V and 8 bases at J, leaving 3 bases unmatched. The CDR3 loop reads CASSLGGGAYEQFF. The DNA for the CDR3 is TGTGCCAGCAGTTTAGGCGGGGGGGCTTATGAGCAGTTCTTC.

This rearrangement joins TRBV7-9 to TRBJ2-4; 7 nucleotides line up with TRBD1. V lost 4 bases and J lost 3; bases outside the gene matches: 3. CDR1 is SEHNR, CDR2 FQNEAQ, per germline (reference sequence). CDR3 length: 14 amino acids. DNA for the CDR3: TGTGCCAGCAGCTGGGACAGACACAAAAACATTCAGTACTTC. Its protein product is CASSWDRHKNIQYF.

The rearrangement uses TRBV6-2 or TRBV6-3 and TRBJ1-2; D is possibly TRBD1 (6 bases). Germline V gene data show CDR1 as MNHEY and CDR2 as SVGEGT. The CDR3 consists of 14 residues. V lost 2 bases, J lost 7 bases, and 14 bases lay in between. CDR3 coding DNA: TGTGCCAGCAGTTACCCCGGACAGCCTGCTGGCTACACCTTC. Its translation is CASSYPGQPAGYTF.

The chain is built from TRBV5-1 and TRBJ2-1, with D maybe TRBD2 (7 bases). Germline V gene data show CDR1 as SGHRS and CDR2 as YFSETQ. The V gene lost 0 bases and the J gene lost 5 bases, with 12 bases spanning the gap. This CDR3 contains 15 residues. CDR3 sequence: CASSLAPGGHNEQFF. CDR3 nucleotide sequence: TGCGCCAGCAGCTTGGCGCCGGGGGGCCACAATGAGCAGTTCTTC.

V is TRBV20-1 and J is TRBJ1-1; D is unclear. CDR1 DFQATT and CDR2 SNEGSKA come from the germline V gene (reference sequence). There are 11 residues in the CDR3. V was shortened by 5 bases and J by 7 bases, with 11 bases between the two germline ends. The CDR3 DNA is TGCAGTGCTTTCTTGCCAATTGAAGCTTTCTTT. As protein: CSAFLPIEAFF.

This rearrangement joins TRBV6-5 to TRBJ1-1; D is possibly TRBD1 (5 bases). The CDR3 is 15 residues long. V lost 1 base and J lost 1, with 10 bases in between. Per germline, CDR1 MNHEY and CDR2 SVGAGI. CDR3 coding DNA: TGTGCCAGCAGTTACTTAAAGGGACCGAACACTGAAGCTTTCTTT. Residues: CASSYLKGPNTEAFF.

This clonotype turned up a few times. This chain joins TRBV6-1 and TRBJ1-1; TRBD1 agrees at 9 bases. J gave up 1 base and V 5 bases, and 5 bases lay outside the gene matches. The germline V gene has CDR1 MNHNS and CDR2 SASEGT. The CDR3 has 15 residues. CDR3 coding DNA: TGTGCCAGCAGTATGAGACAGGGGGGGAACACTGAAGCTTTCTTT. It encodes CASSMRQGGNTEAFF.

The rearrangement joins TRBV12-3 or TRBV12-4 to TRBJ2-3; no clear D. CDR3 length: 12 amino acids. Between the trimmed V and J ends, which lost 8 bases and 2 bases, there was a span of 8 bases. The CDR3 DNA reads TGTGCCAGCTCTGATTTCACAGATACGCAGTATTTT. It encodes CASSDFTDTQYF.

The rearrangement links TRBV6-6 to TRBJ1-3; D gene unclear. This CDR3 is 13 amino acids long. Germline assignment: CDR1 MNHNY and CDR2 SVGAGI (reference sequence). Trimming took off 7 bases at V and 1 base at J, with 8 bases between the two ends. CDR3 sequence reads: CASNEMSGNTIYF. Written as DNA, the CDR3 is TGTGCCAGCAACGAAATGTCTGGAAACACCATATATTTT.

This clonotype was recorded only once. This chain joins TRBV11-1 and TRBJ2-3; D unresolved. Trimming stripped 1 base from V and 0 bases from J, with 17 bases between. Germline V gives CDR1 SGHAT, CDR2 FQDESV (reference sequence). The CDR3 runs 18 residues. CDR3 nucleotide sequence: TGTGCCAGCAGCTTAGTTTCATTTGAGGCTTCGAGCACAGATACGCAGTATTTT. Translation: CASSLVSFEASSTDTQYF.

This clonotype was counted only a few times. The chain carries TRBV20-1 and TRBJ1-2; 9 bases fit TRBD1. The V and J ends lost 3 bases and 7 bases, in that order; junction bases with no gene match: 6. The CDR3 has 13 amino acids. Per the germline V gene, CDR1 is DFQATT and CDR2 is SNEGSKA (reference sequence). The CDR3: CSASGTGWVGYTF. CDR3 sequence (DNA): TGCAGTGCTAGCGGGACAGGGTGGGTTGGCTACACCTTC.

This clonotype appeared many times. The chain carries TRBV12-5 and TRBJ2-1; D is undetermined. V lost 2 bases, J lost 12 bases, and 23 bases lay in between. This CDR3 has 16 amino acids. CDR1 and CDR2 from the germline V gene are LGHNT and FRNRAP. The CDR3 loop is CASGLTTPMVTDGQFF. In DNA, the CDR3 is TGTGCTAGTGGTTTGACCACCCCCATGGTTACGGACGGGCAGTTCTTC.

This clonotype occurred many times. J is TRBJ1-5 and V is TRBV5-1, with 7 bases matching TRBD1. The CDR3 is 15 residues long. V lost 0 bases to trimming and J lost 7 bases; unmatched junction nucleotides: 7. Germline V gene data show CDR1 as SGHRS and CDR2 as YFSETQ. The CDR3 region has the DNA TGCGCCAGCAGCTTGGGTACAGGGGTACGACAGCCCCAGCATTTT. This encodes CASSLGTGVRQPQHF. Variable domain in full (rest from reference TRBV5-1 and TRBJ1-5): KAGVTQTPRYLIKTRGQQVTLSCSPISGHRSVSWYQQTPGQGLQFLFEYFSETQRNKGNFPGRFSGRQFSNSRSEMNVSTLELGDSALYLCASSLGTGVRQPQHFGDGTRLSIL.